Listed below are T cell receptor beta chains from one sample, sequenced in a study of OX40 agonist ivuxolimab in advanced cancers. Profiling relied on immunoSEQ multiplex PCR, and the TCRdb table lists in-frame clones only, not all of them. The data contain 12,000 to 15,000 clones, around 79% of them seen just once; the ten biggest clones take up 36%. Sequenced material: CD4+ or CD8+ T cells sorted from blood, taken in a trial of the OX40 agonist ivuxolimab. The receptors originated from an adult with an advanced solid tumor such as melanoma, head and neck, liver or kidney cancer. The CDR3 runs from the conserved cysteine through the conserved F or W. D genes are given only for firm matches. Where a row states a size, it is once, few, many or the class of an expanded clone; other rows omit it.

J	D	size	length	V	DNA	CDR3
TRBJ1-1	-	-	13	TRBV7-2	TGTGCCAGCAGGAGGGACACGGCAGCTGAAGCTTTCTTT	CASRRDTAAEAFF
TRBJ2-7	TRBD1	-	16	TRBV9	TGTGCCAGCAGCGTCTTCGCCGGGACAGTTCCGTACGAGCAGTACTTC	CASSVFAGTVPYEQYF
TRBJ2-1	TRBD1	-	15	TRBV27	TGTGCCAGCAGTCCCGGGACAGGTCCTAACAATGAGCAGTTCTTC	CASSPGTGPNNEQFF
TRBJ2-6	-	-	17	TRBV5-1	TGCGCCAGCGGCCAATTATCTTCACAAAGTCGGGCCAACGTCCTGACTTTC	CASGQLSSQSRANVLTF
TRBJ1-1	TRBD1	-	12	TRBV27	TGTGCCAGCAGATCTGGGACAGCGAGGGCTTTCTTT	CASRSGTARAFF
TRBJ1-2	TRBD1	-	18	TRBV29-1	TGCAGCGTTGAAGACTGGGGCTTGATCCGGGACAGGGCGGATGGCTACACCTTC	CSVEDWGLIRDRADGYTF
TRBJ1-2	-	-	13	TRBV5-8	TGTGCCAGCAGCTTGTCCGGACAGTATGGCTACACCTTC	CASSLSGQYGYTF
TRBJ1-4	-	-	16	TRBV5-6	TGTGCCAGCAGCCAACTGGGACCGGCAACTAATGAAAAACTGTTTTTT	CASSQLGPATNEKLFF
TRBJ2-7	-	-	14	TRBV28	TGTGCCAGCACTTCCGGCCAGCTAGCCTACGAGCAGTACTTC	CASTSGQLAYEQYF
TRBJ1-1	TRBD1	few	15	TRBV28	TGTGCCAGCAGTTCCCGGGGACAGGGTTTCACTGAAGCTTTCTTT	CASSSRGQGFTEAFF
TRBJ1-2	TRBD1	-	15	TRBV28	TGTGCCAGCAGAGTAACAGGGGGCAGAAACTATGGCTACACCTTC	CASRVTGGRNYGYTF
TRBJ2-6	-	-	15	TRBV27	TGTGCCAGCAGTTTATCTTACTCTGGGGCCAACGTCCTGACTTTC	CASSLSYSGANVLTF
TRBJ2-3	-	-	15	TRBV10-3	TGTGCCATCAGTGAGTCGAACGCGGCTACAGATACGCAGTATTTT	CAISESNAATDTQYF
TRBJ1-5	-	medium-sized	18	TRBV2	TGTGCCAGCACGAAGGCAGGGGAGGATGGGTTGAGCAATCAGCCCCAGCATTTT	CASTKAGEDGLSNQPQHF
TRBJ2-7	-	few	11	TRBV28	TGTGCCACAGGGACCGTCTACGAGCAGTACTTC	CATGTVYEQYF
TRBJ1-1	-	once	16	TRBV9	TGTGCCAGCAGCGTAGAATCAGGACCCCCGAACACTGAAGCTTTCTTT	CASSVESGPPNTEAFF
TRBJ2-3	-	-	15	TRBV19	TGTGCCAGTAGTATAAGGCAGGGAAGCACAGATACGCAGTATTTT	CASSIRQGSTDTQYF
TRBJ2-7	-	-	10	TRBV29-1	TGCAGCGTCCGGGGTCGCGAGCAGTACTTC	CSVRGREQYF
TRBJ2-5	-	few	13	TRBV5-6	TGTGCCAGCAGCTTCGGGACTCAAGAGACCCAGTACTTC	CASSFGTQETQYF
TRBJ1-5	-	few	14	TRBV6-1	TGTGCCAGCAGCCAAGGAGACAGCAATCAGCCCCAGCATTTT	CASSQGDSNQPQHF